These 20 T cell receptor beta chains originate from one sample sequenced in a study of early T cells in non-severe SARS-CoV-2 infection. TCRdb re-called the 5' RACE reads with MiXCR, one entry per CDR3 protein. Altogether 80,000 to 95,000 distinct CDR3 sequences are present, less than 15% being singletons, with the ten largest covering under 8%. Sequenced: whole blood. The receptor set was obtained from an adult who was a healthcare worker with PCR-confirmed SARS-CoV-2 infection or an uninfected control (not recorded which).

J is TRBJ1-1 and V is TRBV9; D is unresolved. Trimming removed 0 bases at V and 1 base at J, with 13 bases between. The CDR3 runs to 16 residues. The germline V gene encodes CDR1 SGDLS and CDR2 YYNGEE. In DNA form, the CDR3 reads TGTGCCAGCAGCGTAGGCTGGGTTTCAGCGAACACTGAAGCTTTCTTT. Residues: CASSVGWVSANTEAFF.

The rearrangement links TRBV6-6 to TRBJ1-1; 7 bases line up with TRBD1. The CDR3 extends over 14 amino acids. Germline CDR1 is MNHNY and CDR2 is SVGAGI (reference sequence). V gave up 7 bases and J gave up 7 bases; unmatched junction bases: 12. DNA for the CDR3: TGTGCCAGCATACAAGGGGCAGGGGGATATGAAGCTTTCTTT. Translation gives CASIQGAGGYEAFF.

In DNA, the CDR3 is TGTGCCAGCAGTCTATCGGGACTAGCGGGGACTGAGCAGTTCTTC. It translates to CASSLSGLAGTEQFF. This chain connects TRBV28 to TRBJ2-1; 13 nucleotides agree with TRBD2. The CDR3 totals 15 residues. The V gene's germline CDR1 is MDHEN and CDR2 SYDVKM. With 5 bases clipped from V and 9 bases from J, the junction kept 7 bases outside the gene matches.

V is TRBV27 and J is TRBJ1-1, with unresolved D. Germline CDR1 and CDR2: MNHEY and SMNVEV (reference sequence). The V end lost 7 bases, the J end lost 0 bases, and 12 bases lay between the germline ends. There are 14 residues in the CDR3. The CDR3 is CASTNFQMNTEAFF. The CDR3, as DNA: TGTGCCAGCACCAACTTCCAGATGAACACTGAAGCTTTCTTT.

V usage is TRBV7-9 and J usage is TRBJ2-4, with 7 positions matching TRBD1. The germline V gene encodes CDR1 SEHNR and CDR2 FQNEAQ (reference sequence). Trimming at V came to 5 bases and at J to 16 bases, leaving 11 bases not matched to a gene. The CDR3 length is 12 residues. The CDR3 sequence is CASSHHEGAPYF. Here the CDR3 DNA reads TGTGCCAGCAGCCACCACGAGGGGGCCCCATACTTC.

The V and J genes are TRBV29-1 and TRBJ2-7, with D uncertain. CDR3 length: 12 amino acids. V was shortened by 7 bases and J by 0 bases, with 10 bases between the two germline ends. Germline V gives CDR1 SQVTM, CDR2 ANQGSEA. This CDR3 is CSASASSYEQYF. The DNA for the CDR3 is TGCAGCGCCTCAGCGAGCTCCTACGAGCAGTACTTC.

This chain uses TRBV12-3 or TRBV12-4 with TRBJ2-7, with D possibly TRBD2 on 6 matching bases. V was trimmed by 4 bases and J by 10 bases, leaving 20 bases between them. CDR3 length: 14 residues. The DNA of the CDR3 is TGTGCCAGCAGTTCCGGTGTATCAGTGCGGGGACAGTACTTC. Translation gives CASSSGVSVRGQYF.

Many counts were recorded for this clonotype. V gene TRBV20-1 combines with J gene TRBJ2-5; the D is unclear. With 6 bases removed from V and 4 bases from J, the gap between germline ends came to 9 bases. This CDR3 comprises 11 residues. The germline CDR1 and CDR2 sequences are DFQATT and SNEGSKA (reference sequence). The CDR3 region is CSASSLETQYF. In DNA, the CDR3 is TGCAGTGCCTCTTCATTAGAGACCCAGTACTTC.

Regarding this clonotype: It may be a read error: a sequence one base away is much more abundant. The chain links TRBV6-5 to TRBJ1-5; D may be TRBD1 (6 bases). The length of the CDR3 is 15 residues. The germline gives CDR1 MNHEY, CDR2 SVGAGI. Here the CDR3 DNA reads TGTACCAGCAGCCGAGGACAGTTTAGCAATCAGCCCCAGCATTTT. It specifies CTSSRGQFSNQPQHF.

This clonotype was detected only a few times. The V and J genes are TRBV27 and TRBJ2-3; D might be TRBD1 (5 bases). Germline CDR1 and CDR2: MNHEY and SMNVEV (reference sequence). The CDR3 has 17 amino acids. Trimming took off 6 bases at V and 0 bases at J, with 19 bases between the two ends. The CDR3 here is CASSRRIGQGSTDTQYF. The DNA of the CDR3 is TGTGCCAGCAGCCGTAGGATAGGCCAGGGAAGCACAGATACGCAGTATTTT.

This clonotype has more than one count but fewer than ten. The chain employs TRBV29-1 and TRBJ2-7, with 7 nucleotides matching TRBD2. The junction had 2 bases not matched to a gene; V was cut back by 6 bases and J by 3 bases. The CDR3 sequence is 11 residues long. Germline CDR1 SQVTM, CDR2 ANQGSEA. The CDR3 bases are TGCAGCGTCAGGACTAGCTACGAGCAGTACTTC. This gives the protein CSVRTSYEQYF.

V and J are TRBV10-2 and TRBJ2-1; no clear D. V dropped 6 bases and J dropped 6 bases, with 18 bases sitting between them. Germline V gene data show CDR1 as WSHSY and CDR2 as SAAADI. This CDR3 has 15 residues. CDR3 in amino acids: CASSLRASLGNEQFF. The CDR3 DNA reads TGCGCCAGCAGCCTCCGGGCCTCCTTGGGCAATGAGCAGTTCTTC.

This clonotype occurred many times. This chain links TRBV27 with TRBJ1-5; D is unclear. The germline V gene has CDR1 MNHEY and CDR2 SMNVEV (reference sequence). The CDR3 is 13 amino acids. Between the trimmed V and J ends, which lost 6 bases and 2 bases, there was a span of 8 bases. The CDR3 loop is CASSVMGNQPQHF. In nucleotides, the CDR3 is TGTGCCAGCAGCGTTATGGGCAATCAGCCCCAGCATTTT.

The rearrangement uses TRBV14 and TRBJ2-7, with D unresolved. The germline V gene encodes CDR1 SGHDN and CDR2 FVKESK. The V gene lost 5 bases and the J gene lost 3 bases, with 14 bases spanning the gap. CDR3 length equals 14 residues. This CDR3 is CASSSAPSIYEQYF. The CDR3 bases are TGTGCCAGCAGCTCCGCCCCCTCCATCTACGAGCAGTACTTC.

A few counts support this clonotype. The junction does not match germline at one end; this may be a read error. This chain joins TRBV20-1 and TRBJ2-7, with D perhaps TRBD1 (6 bases). This CDR3 spans 15 amino acids. Germline CDR1 and CDR2: DFQATT and SNEGSKA (reference sequence). The DNA for the CDR3 is TGCAGTGCGAGAGGGGGAGAACAGGGAATGTACGAGCAGTACTTC. Its protein is CSARGGEQGMYEQYF.

This chain connects TRBV6-2 or TRBV6-3 to TRBJ2-3; TRBD2 agrees at 7 bases. V lost 0 bases and J lost 8; bases outside the gene matches: 11. CDR3 size: 16 residues. Germline-derived CDR1 and CDR2 are MNHEY and SVGEGT. The DNA for the CDR3 is TGTGCCAGCAGTTACTCCTGGAGCGGGGCGCAGGGTACGCAGTATTTT. It is translated as CASSYSWSGAQGTQYF.

This clonotype appeared a few times. The V gene is TRBV5-6, the J gene TRBJ1-4; 7 bases fit TRBD1. V trimming: 4 bases; J trimming: 12 bases; junction bases outside the gene matches: 3. The CDR3 is 11 residues long. Germline V gives CDR1 SGHDT, CDR2 YYEEEE. The CDR3: CASSKTGELFF. Written as DNA, the CDR3 is TGTGCCAGCAGCAAAACAGGGGAACTGTTTTTT.

This clonotype was counted a few times. The chain links TRBV6-1 to TRBJ2-7; 8 bases line up with TRBD1. V shed 4 bases, J shed 0 bases, and the junction held 8 bases outside the gene matches. This CDR3 is 16 amino acids long. CDR1 and CDR2 (germline): MNHNS, SASEGT. CDR3 DNA sequence: TGTGCCAGCAGTGTCCCCGGGACAGGAATCTCCTACGAGCAGTACTTC. Translated, it gives CASSVPGTGISYEQYF.

CDR3 coding DNA: TGTGCCAGCACCGGGACAGGAACCTCTGGAAACACCATATATTTT. Amino acids: CASTGTGTSGNTIYF. The rearrangement uses TRBV6-1 and TRBJ1-3; 8 bases map to TRBD1. Germline CDR1 and CDR2: MNHNS and SASEGT. The CDR3 runs 15 residues. Germline trimming cut 7 bases from V and 0 bases from J; bases unmatched to any gene: 5.

This clonotype was counted a few times. The genes are TRBV12-3 or TRBV12-4 and TRBJ2-7, with D possibly being TRBD1 or TRBD2 (6 bases each). The ends were cut back, 8 bases at V and 7 bases at J, with 24 bases in the middle. This CDR3 comprises 15 residues. The CDR3 here is CASSLGGKPMGEQYF. The CDR3 nucleotides read TGTGCCAGCTCCCTCGGGGGCAAACCAATGGGAGAGCAGTACTTC.